The table lists the clone carrying this TCR beta chain with many counts. Its antigen is still unknown. The sample belongs to a study of T cells in Graves' hyperthyroidism and ophthalmopathy. Researchers took RNA transcripts and amplified the TCR beta CDR3 regions from them. RT-PCR in the first round (using the HTBI primer set) targeted the TCR CDR3. A single record per CDR3 protein comes from TCRdb applying MiXCR to the multiplex PCR reads. This sample has 800,000 or so distinct CDR3 sequences, with roughly 37% found just once. Each diagnosis was grounded in clinical symptoms, serum thyroxine and TRAb, thyroid ultrasound, and orbital computed tomography. The CDR3 length is 15 residues. CDR1 and CDR2 (germline): SEHNR, FQNEAQ (reference sequence). Between the trimmed V and J ends, which lost 0 bases and 2 bases, there was a span of 10 bases. Points from the study as a whole: Progression to ophthalmopathy was predicted a median of roughly seven months early.

The TCR comes from a man aged 18 to 29 with Graves' hyperthyroidism. J is TRBJ1-2 and V is TRBV7-9; D possibly corresponds to TRBD1 (5 bases). The sequenced sample consisted of blood. The CDR3 loop reads CASSLAGRVNYGYTF. CDR3 coding DNA: TGTGCCAGCAGCTTAGCAGGCAGGGTAAACTATGGCTACACCTTC.